One sample yielded the 15 T cell receptor beta chains listed below, sequenced in a study of blood T cell repertoires in COVID-19. Profiling relied on immunoSEQ multiplex PCR, and the TCRdb table lists in-frame clones only, not all of them. This sample has tens of thousands of clones, with roughly four fifths found just once. Sequencing was carried out using peripheral blood. Receptors were obtained from an older woman with acute or convalescent COVID-19.

This clone was detected a few times. The chain couples TRBV29-1 to TRBJ2-3, with D possibly TRBD2 on 5 matching bases. Germline V gives CDR1 SQVTM, CDR2 ANQGSEA. Trimming took off 6 bases at V and 2 bases at J, with 18 bases between the two ends. The CDR3 spans 15 residues. The CDR3 DNA reads as TGCAGCGTCCTCCTCGGTCGAGGGAACACAGATACGCAGTATTTT. Protein: CSVLLGRGNTDTQYF.

The V and J genes are TRBV5-1 and TRBJ1-3, with TRBD1 matching 7 bases. The J segment lost 1 base and the V segment lost 0 bases, leaving 7 bases of the junction unmatched. The germline V gene has CDR1 SGHRS and CDR2 YFSETQ. The CDR3 has 17 residues. Written as DNA, the CDR3 is TGCGCCAGCAGCTTGGGCCAAACAGGGGATTCTGGAAACACCATATATTTT. Residues: CASSLGQTGDSGNTIYF.

The V and J genes are TRBV7-9 and TRBJ2-5; D is undetermined. Trimming pared 0 bases from V and 3 bases from J, leaving 5 bases between. The CDR3 is made up of 13 amino acids. Germline V CDR1 and CDR2: SEHNR, FQNEAQ (reference sequence). CDR3 DNA: TGTGCCAGCAGCTTAGCCTATAAAGAGACCCAGTACTTC. Protein sequence: CASSLAYKETQYF. Using reference TRBV7-9 and TRBJ2-5 for the parts outside the CDR3, the full variable domain is DTGVSQNPRHKITKRGQNVTFRCDPISEHNRLYWYRQTLGQGPEFLTYFQNEAQLEKSRLLSDRFSAERPKGSFSTLEIQRTEQGDSAMYLCASSLAYKETQYFGPGTRLLVL.

This clone was found once. The genes are TRBV7-2 and TRBJ2-2, with D tentatively TRBD1 (6 bases). Germline-derived CDR1 and CDR2 are SGHTA and FQGNSA. This CDR3 has 14 residues. Trimming shortened V by 1 base and J by 5 bases, and 8 bases separated the two germline ends. CDR3 sequence reads: CASSLVQGTGELFF. The CDR3, as DNA: TGTGCCAGCAGCTTAGTCCAGGGGACCGGGGAGCTGTTTTTT. The full variable domain, rest sourced from reference TRBV7-2 and TRBJ2-2, is GAGVSQSPSNKVTEKGKDVELRCDPISGHTALYWYRQSLGQGLEFLIYFQGNSAPDKSGLPSDRFSAERTGGSVSTLTIQRTQQEDSAVYLCASSLVQGTGELFFGEGSRLTVL.

This sequence joins TRBV19 and TRBJ2-1, with 9 bases aligning to TRBD2. Germline trimming cut 1 base from V and 9 bases from J; bases unmatched to any gene: 13. This CDR3 region has 17 residues. The germline V gene has CDR1 LNHDA and CDR2 SQIVND (reference sequence). CDR3 in amino acids: CASSIGSAGGRTGEQFF. The CDR3 coding sequence is TGTGCCAGTAGTATAGGTTCGGCGGGAGGGCGAACTGGTGAGCAGTTCTTC.

This sequence joins TRBV7-9 and TRBJ2-1; 12 positions match TRBD2. The CDR3 has 15 residues. CDR1 SEHNR and CDR2 FQNEAQ come from the germline V gene (reference sequence). J gave up 4 bases and V 7 bases, and 5 bases lay outside the gene matches. This CDR3 is CASIQLAGGYNEQFF. CDR3 bases: TGTGCCAGCATCCAACTAGCGGGAGGTTACAATGAGCAGTTCTTC.

V and J are TRBV3-1 (or the pseudogene TRBV3-2) and TRBJ1-1; D remains unclear. The germline V and J ends were trimmed by 0 bases and 4 bases, with 9 bases remaining between them. CDR3 size: 14 residues. The germline V gene has CDR1 LGHDT and CDR2 YNNKEL (reference sequence). The CDR3 spells CASSQDEGRTEAFF. The CDR3 DNA follows: TGTGCCAGCAGCCAAGATGAGGGTCGCACTGAAGCTTTCTTT.

This clone has a single count. The V gene is TRBV11-1, the J gene TRBJ2-1; 8 bases agree with TRBD2. Losses at the gene ends were 5 bases for V and 7 bases for J; bases not matched to a gene: 10. This CDR3 has 15 residues. Germline-derived CDR1 and CDR2 are SGHAT and FQDESV (reference sequence). The CDR3, as DNA: TGTGCCAGCAGCCTTAGCGGGACTCTTAGGAATGAGCAGTTCTTC. Translated, it gives CASSLSGTLRNEQFF.

V is TRBV28 and J is TRBJ1-1; 7 nucleotides agree with TRBD1. J lost 0 bases, V lost 7 bases, and 2 bases had no gene match. The germline V gene has CDR1 MDHEN and CDR2 SYDVKM. CDR3 length: 13 amino acids. Here the CDR3 DNA reads TGTGCCAGCACGGACAGGATGAACACTGAAGCTTTCTTT. Its translation is CASTDRMNTEAFF. Combining the CDR3 with reference TRBV28 and TRBJ1-1 gives the whole variable domain DVKVTQSSRYLVKRTGEKVFLECVQDMDHENMFWYRQDPGLGLRLIYFSYDVKMKEKGDIPEGYSVSREKKERFSLILESASTNQTSMYLCASTDRMNTEAFFGQGTRLTVV.

The CDR3 DNA reads as TGTGCCTGGACCGGGACATCTAGCAATCAGCCCCAGCATTTT. It specifies CAWTGTSSNQPQHF. The chain joins TRBV30 to TRBJ1-5; maybe TRBD1 (6 bases). CDR3 length: 14 amino acids. Trimming removed 4 bases from V and 0 bases from J, with 10 bases in between. CDR1 and CDR2 (germline): GTSNPN, SVGIG (reference sequence).

This chain uses TRBV11-3 with TRBJ2-7; TRBD1 is a possible D gene (5 bases). This CDR3 has 13 amino acids. From germline, CDR1 is SGHNT and CDR2 YENEEA. V was clipped by 2 bases and J by 4 bases, with 9 bases between them. The CDR3 nucleotides read TGTGCCAGCAGCTTATATCAGGGATACGAGCAGTACTTC. This gives the protein CASSLYQGYEQYF.

This CDR3 reads CASSLREGGRGSPLHF. In DNA form, the CDR3 reads TGTGCCAGCAGCTTAAGAGAGGGAGGAAGGGGTTCACCCCTCCACTTT. The V call is TRBV7-2, the J call TRBJ1-6; weak D call: TRBD1 (5 bases). This CDR3 region has 16 residues. Germline assignment: CDR1 SGHTA and CDR2 FQGNSA. The V end was cut by 2 bases, the J end by 9 bases, with 17 bases between.

The CDR3 nucleotides read TGTGCCAGCAGTGCGGGACACCAGGACGGGGAAAAACTGTTTTTT. This encodes CASSAGHQDGEKLFF. The V call is TRBV2, the J call TRBJ1-4; possibly TRBD1 for D (6 bases). Trimming took off 4 bases at V and 8 bases at J, with 17 bases between the two ends. Germline loops: CDR1 SNHLY, CDR2 FYNNEI. This CDR3 has 15 amino acids.

This clone was detected once. The chain has TRBV5-4 and TRBJ2-3; D gene uncertain. CDR1 and CDR2 from the germline V gene are SGHNT and YYREEE (reference sequence). This CDR3 has 13 amino acids. V lost 0 bases and J 3 bases, leaving 5 bases between the germline ends. The CDR3 DNA sequence: TGTGCCAGCAGCTTGGACAGTACAGATACGCAGTATTTT. Its protein product is CASSLDSTDTQYF.

This clone appeared a few times. The V gene is TRBV6-5, the J gene TRBJ1-1, with D perhaps matching TRBD1 (6 bases). The V gene lost 4 bases and the J gene lost 1 base, with 10 bases spanning the gap. CDR1 is MNHEY, CDR2 SVGAGI, per germline. The CDR3 runs to 14 residues. The CDR3 is CASSLETGNTEAFF. CDR3 coding DNA: TGTGCCAGCAGTTTAGAGACAGGGAACACTGAAGCTTTCTTT.